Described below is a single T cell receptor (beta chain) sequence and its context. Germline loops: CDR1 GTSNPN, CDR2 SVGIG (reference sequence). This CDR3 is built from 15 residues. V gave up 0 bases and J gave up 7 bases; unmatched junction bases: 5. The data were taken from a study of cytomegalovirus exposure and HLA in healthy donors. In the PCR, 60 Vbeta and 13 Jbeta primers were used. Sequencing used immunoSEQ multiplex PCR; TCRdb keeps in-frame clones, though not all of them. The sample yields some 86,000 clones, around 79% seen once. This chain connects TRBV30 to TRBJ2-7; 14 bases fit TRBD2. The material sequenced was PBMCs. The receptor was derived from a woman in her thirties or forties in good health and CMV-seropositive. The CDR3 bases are TGTGCCTGGAGTGTGGGACTAGCGGGAGTCCGGGAGCAGTACTTC. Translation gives CAWSVGLAGVREQYF.